These 28 T cell receptor beta chains were sequenced from one sample in a study of identical twins. Using its own MiXCR run on the 5' RACE reads, TCRdb lists one record per CDR3 protein. The profile shows about 660,000 distinct CDR3 sequences, approximately 9% of them singletons. This same sample was also taken into another study, of yellow fever vaccine responses in identical twins.

What was sequenced was PBMCs. These receptors all come from a young woman in good health.

This clonotype was observed a handful of times. This sequence joins TRBV19 and TRBJ2-5; D possibly corresponds to TRBD1 (6 bases). Trimming left V 7 bases short and J 4 bases short, with 13 bases between. The germline CDR1 and CDR2 sequences are LNHDA and SQIVND (reference sequence). CDR3 length: 13 residues. The CDR3 here is CASNTGWGETQYF. The CDR3, as DNA: TGTGCCAGTAATACAGGGTGGGGAGAGACCCAGTACTTC.

This clonotype was observed a few times. This chain uses TRBV7-3 with TRBJ1-5, with 10 bases aligning to TRBD1. J was trimmed by 0 bases and V by 4 bases; bases with no gene match: 6. Germline CDR1 SGHTA, CDR2 FQGTGA. CDR3 length: 17 residues. The CDR3 region has the DNA TGTGCCAGCAGCTCCCGGGACAGGGGCTTTAGCAATCAGCCCCAGCATTTT. It encodes CASSSRDRGFSNQPQHF.

This clonotype was picked up a small number of times. This chain links TRBV7-2 with TRBJ2-1, with D possibly matching TRBD2 (5 bases). Trimming shortened V by 8 bases and J by 5 bases, and 13 bases separated the two germline ends. The CDR3 spans 13 residues. CDR1 is SGHTA, CDR2 FQGNSA, per germline. The CDR3 DNA sequence: TGTGCCAGCCGCCCGGGAAAAAACAATGAGCAGTTCTTC. Its protein is CASRPGKNNEQFF.

This clonotype was detected many times. The chain employs TRBV29-1 and TRBJ2-5; TRBD2 agrees at 10 bases. Trimming cost V 1 base and J 1 base; bases outside gene matches: 6. The CDR3 loop spans 16 amino acids. Germline V gene data show CDR1 as SQVTM and CDR2 as ANQGSEA. This chain's CDR3 is CSVEGGVAGGQETQYF. CDR3 DNA sequence: TGCAGCGTTGAAGGCGGAGTAGCGGGAGGCCAAGAGACCCAGTACTTC.

The V and J genes are TRBV20-1 and TRBJ2-1; the D gene is possibly TRBD1 (6 bases). This CDR3 comprises 13 residues. Trimming shortened V by 6 bases and J by 6 bases, and 15 bases separated the two germline ends. Germline V gives CDR1 DFQATT, CDR2 SNEGSKA (reference sequence). The CDR3 coding sequence is TGCAGTGCCATGACAGGAACTTTCAATGAGCAGTTCTTC. Its translation is CSAMTGTFNEQFF.

In its sample, this clonotype was seen many times. The CDR3 DNA is TGCAGCGTTACTAGCGGGAGGGCCTACGAGCAGTACTTC. It specifies CSVTSGRAYEQYF. The chain carries TRBV29-1 and TRBJ2-7; 13 nucleotides line up with TRBD2. The CDR3 covers 13 residues. The germline CDR1 and CDR2 sequences are SQVTM and ANQGSEA. V was pared by 5 bases and J by 2 bases, with 0 bases of the junction left unmatched.

This chain joins TRBV10-2 and TRBJ2-7, with 10 bases identical to TRBD2. The germline CDR1 and CDR2 sequences are WSHSY and SAAADI. The CDR3 covers 16 residues. Trimming removed 3 bases from V and 2 bases from J; junction bases left unmatched: 7. DNA for the CDR3: TGCGCCAGCAGTGACGACCGGACTAGCGGTACCTACGAGCAGTACTTC. Its protein product is CASSDDRTSGTYEQYF.

The J gene is TRBJ2-7, the V gene TRBV7-9, with a tentative D call TRBD2 (6 bases). This CDR3 spans 13 amino acids. Trimming pared 6 bases from V and 3 bases from J, leaving 12 bases between. Germline-derived CDR1 and CDR2 are SEHNR and FQNEAQ (reference sequence). Here the CDR3 reads CASSKEGVYEQYF. Written as DNA, the CDR3 is TGTGCCAGCAGTAAGGAGGGCGTCTACGAGCAGTACTTC.

This clonotype showed up just a few times. J is TRBJ2-5 and V is TRBV7-2; unclear D gene. CDR1 SGHTA and CDR2 FQGNSA come from the germline V gene. The CDR3 runs to 16 residues. V was trimmed by 2 bases and J by 2 bases, leaving 15 bases between them. CDR3 amino acids: CASSLKSRVMQETQYF. CDR3 DNA sequence: TGTGCCAGCAGCTTAAAATCTAGGGTTATGCAAGAGACCCAGTACTTC.

This chain uses TRBV29-1 with TRBJ2-3; 8 nucleotides line up with TRBD2. This CDR3 spans 14 amino acids. Looked up from germline, CDR1 is SQVTM and CDR2 is ANQGSEA. The V segment lost 7 bases and the J segment 1 base; nucleotides outside the gene matches: 7. In DNA, the CDR3 is TGCAGCGGAAAGCGGGGGACGGGCACAGATACGCAGTATTTT. Translating gives CSGKRGTGTDTQYF.

There are a few counts of this clonotype. The chain links TRBV5-1 to TRBJ2-7; D not certain. The V end was cut by 3 bases, the J end by 2 bases, with 6 bases between. Germline V gene data show CDR1 as SGHRS and CDR2 as YFSETQ. The CDR3 sequence is 12 residues long. The CDR3 reads CASSSYTYEQYF. The CDR3 coding sequence is TGCGCCAGCAGCTCGTACACCTACGAGCAGTACTTC.

This clonotype was seen once. For the CDR3, the DNA is TGCAGTGCTCCACTAGCGGGAGGGCGGTACGAGCAGTACTTC. Protein: CSAPLAGGRYEQYF. This chain links TRBV20-1 with TRBJ2-7, with 13 bases that match TRBD2. CDR3 length: 14 residues. J was trimmed by 4 bases and V by 5 bases; bases with no gene match: 5. Looked up from germline, CDR1 is DFQATT and CDR2 is SNEGSKA (reference sequence).

This clonotype came up a few times. CDR3 nucleotides: TGTGCCAGCAGCTCAGAGCGGGACCCGCGCGGGGAGACCCAGTACTTC. Translated, it gives CASSSERDPRGETQYF. This rearrangement joins TRBV7-2 to TRBJ2-5; 7 nucleotides align to TRBD2. Looked up from germline, CDR1 is SGHTA and CDR2 is FQGNSA. V was clipped by 4 bases and J by 5 bases; unmatched bases: 13. CDR3 size: 16 residues.

The table lists this clonotype with many counts. The rearrangement links TRBV4-1 to TRBJ2-3, with 7 nucleotides matching TRBD2. This CDR3 comprises 16 residues. The V gene end was trimmed by 4 bases and the J gene end by 4 bases; junction bases not matched to a gene: 11. The germline V gene has CDR1 MGHRA and CDR2 YSYEKL. Here the CDR3 reads CASSLGVQGGADTQYF. CDR3 nucleotides: TGCGCCAGCAGCCTTGGCGTCCAGGGAGGGGCAGATACGCAGTATTTT.

This clonotype appeared a few times. The chain is built from TRBV5-5 and TRBJ2-7; either TRBD1 or TRBD2 may fit D (6 bases each). V dropped 3 bases and J dropped 5 bases, with 15 bases sitting between them. The CDR3 spans 14 residues. Germline values: CDR1 SGHKS, CDR2 YYEKEE (reference sequence). The CDR3 region has the DNA TGTGCCAGCAGCTGGATGGCAGGGGAGGACGAGCAGTACTTC. Its translation is CASSWMAGEDEQYF.

The chain employs TRBV29-1 and TRBJ2-1, with 7 nucleotides matching TRBD1. CDR1 SQVTM and CDR2 ANQGSEA come from the germline V gene. V dropped 8 bases and J dropped 1; count of bases not matched to a gene: 5. The length of the CDR3 is 13 residues. CDR3 region: CSFDRESYNEQFF. CDR3 in DNA: TGCAGCTTCGACAGGGAGTCCTACAATGAGCAGTTCTTC.

The chain is built from TRBV5-1 and TRBJ2-1; 14 bases are a match to TRBD2. CDR1 SGHRS and CDR2 YFSETQ come from the germline V gene. Trimming removed 7 bases from V and 1 base from J; junction bases left unmatched: 4. The CDR3 sequence is 16 residues long. The CDR3 sequence is CASGTSGGRSYNEQFF. The CDR3 DNA reads as TGCGCCAGCGGGACTAGCGGGGGCCGGTCCTACAATGAGCAGTTCTTC.

This clonotype was detected many times. The chain employs TRBV29-1 and TRBJ2-2; 9 nucleotides align to TRBD1. The CDR3 contains 13 residues. From germline, CDR1 is SQVTM and CDR2 ANQGSEA. Trimming took 4 bases from V and 6 from J; bases not matched to a gene: 3. The DNA for the CDR3 is TGCAGCGTTGTGGGACAGGGCCCCGGGGAGCTGTTTTTT. This gives the protein CSVVGQGPGELFF.

This clonotype has just a few counts. The gene calls are TRBV18 and TRBJ1-5; D unclear. The CDR3 totals 13 residues. Germline CDR1 and CDR2: KGHSH and LQKENI. V lost 5 bases and J 8 bases, leaving 13 bases between the germline ends. CDR3 residues: CASSSVEREPQHF. CDR3 coding DNA: TGTGCCAGCTCATCAGTTGAAAGGGAGCCCCAGCATTTT.

This clonotype showed up just a few times. The rearrangement links TRBV6-5 to TRBJ1-5; D is ambiguous. This CDR3 is 17 amino acids long. CDR1 and CDR2 from the germline V gene are MNHEY and SVGAGI. V lost 1 base and J 0 bases, leaving 13 bases between the germline ends. Here the CDR3 reads CASSYYGTAGSNQPQHF. In DNA form, the CDR3 reads TGTGCCAGCAGTTACTACGGCACAGCGGGTAGCAATCAGCCCCAGCATTTT.

This clonotype was seen a few times. V gene TRBV7-9 combines with J gene TRBJ2-7, with 10 bases fitting TRBD2. In germline, CDR1 is SEHNR, CDR2 FQNEAQ (reference sequence). CDR3 size: 15 residues. V trimming: 3 bases; J trimming: 3 bases; junction bases outside the gene matches: 5. The CDR3: CASSFQAGGLYEQYF. For the CDR3, the DNA is TGTGCCAGCAGCTTTCAAGCGGGAGGGCTCTACGAGCAGTACTTC.

This clonotype was observed a few times. V is TRBV4-2 and J is TRBJ1-6; 7 bases line up with TRBD1. Trimming cost V 0 bases and J 9 bases; bases outside gene matches: 8. Germline CDR1 reads LGHNA; CDR2 reads YNFKEQ. The CDR3 consists of 16 residues. CDR3 region: CASSQDLPGGGSPLHF. The CDR3 region has the DNA TGTGCCAGCAGCCAAGATCTCCCAGGGGGGGGTTCACCCCTCCACTTT.

This clonotype was recorded at least ten times. This rearrangement joins TRBV12-3 or TRBV12-4 to TRBJ2-1; 8 nucleotides match TRBD2. The V gene end was trimmed by 5 bases and the J gene end by 3 bases; junction bases not matched to a gene: 12. There are 17 residues in the CDR3. As DNA, the CDR3 is TGTGCCAGCAGTCAGAACCTAGCCGGGGGGGTCTACAATGAGCAGTTCTTC. It yields the protein CASSQNLAGGVYNEQFF.

This clonotype was found a few times. The V and J genes are TRBV5-1 and TRBJ2-3; possible D gene TRBD2, 6 bases. V gave up 5 bases and J gave up 2 bases, with 12 bases separating them. Per germline, CDR1 SGHRS and CDR2 YFSETQ. CDR3 length: 14 residues. DNA for the CDR3: TGCGCCAGCAGTCCTCCACTAGCCACAGATACGCAGTATTTT. It is translated as CASSPPLATDTQYF.

This clonotype was counted only a few times. This chain uses TRBV20-1 with TRBJ2-5, with 9 nucleotides matching TRBD2. Germline V gene sequence: CDR1 DFQATT, CDR2 SNEGSKA (reference sequence). The CDR3 runs to 14 residues. J lost 1 base, V lost 6 bases, and 6 bases had no gene match. The CDR3 bases are TGCAGTGCAAACAGACTAGCGGCCCAAGAGACCCAGTACTTC. Protein product: CSANRLAAQETQYF.

In this sample, this clonotype turned up a few times. The rearrangement uses TRBV6-6 and TRBJ1-1, with unresolved D. V gave up 5 bases and J gave up 4 bases, with 8 bases separating them. This CDR3 has 12 residues. Germline assignment: CDR1 MNHNY and CDR2 SVGAGI (reference sequence). The CDR3 DNA is TGTGCCAGCAGTCAATCGGCCACTGAAGCTTTCTTT. Translated, it gives CASSQSATEAFF.

A few counts support this clonotype. The V call is TRBV20-1, the J call TRBJ2-5, with 12 nucleotides matching TRBD2. Germline values: CDR1 DFQATT, CDR2 SNEGSKA (reference sequence). CDR3 length: 14 residues. The V gene end was trimmed by 4 bases and the J gene end by 3 bases; junction bases not matched to a gene: 3. As DNA, the CDR3 is TGCAGTGCTACACGACTAGCGGGAGAAGAGACCCAGTACTTC. Protein: CSATRLAGEETQYF.

This clonotype has a handful of counts. CDR3 nucleotides: TGTGCCAGCAGCTTTCGGACGGCCTATGGCTACACCTTC. Translated, it gives CASSFRTAYGYTF. The chain couples TRBV11-2 to TRBJ1-2; D not certain. The CDR3 consists of 13 residues. Germline V gene data show CDR1 as SGHAT and CDR2 as FQNNGV. Trimming removed 3 bases from V and 4 bases from J, with 9 bases in between.